The rows below give T cell receptor beta chains drawn from one sample of a study of radiation and T cells in renal cell carcinoma. Method: immunoSEQ multiplex PCR; TCRdb's copy keeps in-frame clones and lacks some. The sample lists 70,000 to 100,000 clones, about 86% occurring once. Sequenced here: blood, sampled from a patient whose treatment included radiotherapy and nephrectomy. The receptors here all came from a woman in her forties or fifties with renal cell carcinoma. CDR3s include the opening cysteine and the closing phenylalanine or tryptophan. A D gene is named only where the DNA matches it firmly. The size of a clone is reported for some rows only, either as once, few or many, or as a class for expanded clones.

CDR3,DNA,size,V,length,J,D
CASSLGQGDQPQHF,TGCGCCAGCAGCTTGGGTCAGGGAGATCAGCCCCAGCATTTT,few,TRBV5-1,14,TRBJ1-5,-
CAWSTGRLNSPLHF,TGTGCCTGGAGTACGGGACGGCTAAATTCACCCCTCCACTTT,-,TRBV30,14,TRBJ1-6,-
CASSFAGSETGYTF,TGTGCCAGCAGCTTCGCTGGAAGTGAGACTGGCTACACCTTC,-,TRBV7-9,14,TRBJ1-2,-
CASSLRDTSREQYF,TGTGCCAGCAGTTTAAGGGACACCTCCCGGGAGCAGTACTTC,-,TRBV28,14,TRBJ2-7,-
CASSVVGFGGYTF,TGTGCCAGCAGCGTAGTAGGGTTTGGTGGCTACACCTTC,-,TRBV9,13,TRBJ1-2,-
CATSRDGYRANTGELFF,TGTGCCACCAGCAGAGACGGGTACAGGGCGAACACCGGGGAGCTGTTTTTT,-,TRBV15,17,TRBJ2-2,-
CASLRALDTEAFF,TGTGCCAGCCTCAGGGCATTGGACACTGAAGCTTTCTTT,-,TRBV27,13,TRBJ1-1,-
CASSVDRDPYEQYF,TGTGCCAGCAGCGTAGACCGGGACCCCTACGAGCAGTACTTC,once,TRBV9,14,TRBJ2-7,-
CASSIQGGNTGELFF,TGTGCCAGTAGTATACAGGGGGGGAACACCGGGGAGCTGTTTTTT,once,TRBV19,15,TRBJ2-2,-
CASSQSGANTGELFF,TGCGCCAGCAGCCAGAGCGGAGCGAACACCGGGGAGCTGTTTTTT,-,TRBV5-1,15,TRBJ2-2,-
CASSGLGPSTDTQYF,TGTGCCAGCAGCGGACTAGGCCCTAGCACAGATACGCAGTATTTT,-,TRBV9,15,TRBJ2-3,-
CASSFIEGDRENEQFF,TGCGCCAGCAGCTTCATCGAAGGTGACAGGGAGAATGAGCAGTTCTTC,-,TRBV5-1,16,TRBJ2-1,TRBD1
CASSLAPTGPLPYEQYF,TGTGCCAGCAGCTTAGCGCCGACAGGGCCGCTTCCTTACGAGCAGTACTTC,-,TRBV7-2,17,TRBJ2-7,TRBD1
CASSLLADTGELFF,TGCGCCAGCAGCTTGCTAGCGGACACCGGGGAGCTGTTTTTT,-,TRBV5-1,14,TRBJ2-2,TRBD2
CASSQGHMNTEAFF,TGCGCCAGCAGCCAGGGCCACATGAACACTGAAGCTTTCTTT,-,TRBV4-3,14,TRBJ1-1,-
CASSYKAGGTGELFF,TGTGCCAGCAGTTACAAAGCGGGAGGGACCGGGGAGCTGTTTTTT,-,TRBV6-5,15,TRBJ2-2,TRBD2
CASSGQAGDMETQYF,TGTGCCAGCAGTGGTCAGGCGGGAGATATGGAGACCCAGTACTTC,-,TRBV6-1,15,TRBJ2-5,TRBD2
CASSPGASNSPLHF,TGTGCCAGCAGCCCAGGGGCGAGCAATTCACCCCTCCACTTT,few,TRBV9,14,TRBJ1-6,-
CASSLGTGTLRANVLTF,TGCGCCAGCAGCCTCGGGACAGGGACTCTCAGGGCCAACGTCCTGACTTTC,-,TRBV4-3,17,TRBJ2-6,TRBD1
CASSPGTGAPMRPQHF,TGTGCCAGCTCACCCGGGACAGGGGCGCCCATGAGGCCCCAGCATTTT,-,TRBV18,16,TRBJ1-5,TRBD1
CAIKEQGAGTEAFF,TGTGCCATCAAAGAACAGGGGGCCGGCACTGAAGCTTTCTTT,-,TRBV10-3,14,TRBJ1-1,TRBD1
CASSLSREAKNIQYF,TGTGCCAGCAGTTTGTCTAGGGAAGCCAAAAACATTCAGTACTTC,-,TRBV28,15,TRBJ2-4,-
CASSLLGTAPGTGELFF,TGTGCCAGCAGTTTATTAGGGACAGCTCCGGGCACCGGGGAGCTGTTTTTT,once,TRBV28,17,TRBJ2-2,TRBD1
CASIGAGLAYEQYF,TGTGCCAGCATCGGGGCGGGGTTAGCCTACGAGCAGTACTTC,-,TRBV7-9,14,TRBJ2-7,-
CASSWAGLEGLTSTDTQYF,TGCGCCAGCAGCTGGGCGGGGTTGGAGGGATTAACTAGCACAGATACGCAGTATTTT,-,TRBV4-1,19,TRBJ2-3,-
CASSQVQRGFNEQFF,TGCGCCAGCAGCCAAGTCCAGCGGGGGTTCAATGAGCAGTTCTTC,-,TRBV4-3,15,TRBJ2-1,TRBD2
CASSLFTGRDGELFF,TGTGCCAGCAGCTTGTTCACAGGAAGGGACGGGGAGCTGTTTTTT,-,TRBV5-4,15,TRBJ2-2,-
CASSRGRGVGETQYF,TGCGCCAGCAGCCGGGGGCGGGGTGTGGGAGAGACCCAGTACTTC,-,TRBV5-1,15,TRBJ2-5,-
CSAQGGKLFF,TGCAGTGCCCAGGGAGGAAAACTGTTTTTT,few,TRBV20-1,10,TRBJ1-4,-
CASSGASFEQYF,TGCGCCAGCAGTGGGGCTAGCTTCGAGCAGTACTTC,once,TRBV10-2,12,TRBJ2-7,-
CASSFQGPQPQHF,TGTGCCAGCAGTTTTCAGGGGCCTCAGCCCCAGCATTTT,-,TRBV27,13,TRBJ1-5,-
CASTGTFQETQYF,TGTGCCAGCACCGGGACTTTTCAAGAGACCCAGTACTTC,-,TRBV7-2,13,TRBJ2-5,-
CASSVLAGQGFSYEQYF,TGTGCCAGCAGTGTATTGGCGGGACAGGGATTCTCCTACGAGCAGTACTTC,-,TRBV6-1,17,TRBJ2-7,TRBD1
CASSLYSGLYNEQFF,TGTGCCAGCAGTTTATATAGCGGGCTTTACAATGAGCAGTTCTTC,-,TRBV28,15,TRBJ2-1,TRBD2
CAISEVAGTDTQYF,TGTGCCATCAGTGAGGTAGCGGGCACAGATACGCAGTATTTT,-,TRBV10-3,14,TRBJ2-3,-
CASSLAVREEYYEQYF,TGTGCCAGCAGCTTGGCTGTGCGGGAGGAATACTACGAGCAGTACTTC,-,TRBV5-6,16,TRBJ2-7,TRBD2
CASRRLAQIQETQYF,TGCGCCAGCCGCCGACTAGCGCAGATCCAAGAGACCCAGTACTTC,-,TRBV5-1,15,TRBJ2-5,TRBD2
CASREGRLYGYTF,TGTGCCAGCAGGGAGGGCCGCCTGTATGGCTACACCTTC,-,TRBV11-3,13,TRBJ1-2,-
CSAPEAFF,TGCAGTGCCCCTGAAGCTTTCTTT,-,TRBV20-1,8,TRBJ1-1,-
CSASVDQPQHF,TGCAGTGCTAGTGTGGATCAGCCCCAGCATTTT,-,TRBV20-1,11,TRBJ1-5,-
CASSDFGGELFF,TGCGCCAGCAGTGATTTTGGCGGGGAGCTGTTTTTT,-,TRBV10-1,12,TRBJ2-2,-
CASSPSSDPGDEQFF,TGTGCCAGCAGCCCCTCTAGCGACCCAGGGGATGAGCAGTTCTTC,-,TRBV6-1,15,TRBJ2-1,-
CASSLVNGGYEQYF,TGCGCCAGCAGCTTGGTAAACGGAGGTTACGAGCAGTACTTC,once,TRBV5-1,14,TRBJ2-7,-
CASTSGLAGEAQFF,TGCGCCAGCACCTCGGGACTAGCGGGGGAAGCGCAGTTCTTC,-,TRBV5-1,14,TRBJ2-1,TRBD2
CASSPTYNSYEQYF,TGTGCCAGCAGCCCCACCTACAACAGCTACGAGCAGTACTTC,-,TRBV11-2,14,TRBJ2-7,-
CASSPGNSNTEAFF,TGTGCCAGCAGCCCCGGGAACTCGAACACTGAAGCTTTCTTT,-,TRBV7-9,14,TRBJ1-1,-
CASARGAGDTEAFF,TGTGCCAGCGCTAGGGGAGCCGGCGACACTGAAGCTTTCTTT,few,TRBV18,14,TRBJ1-1,-
CASIPGQGNYGYTF,TGTGCCAGCATCCCGGGACAGGGGAACTATGGCTACACCTTC,-,TRBV28,14,TRBJ1-2,TRBD1
CASRSSDTQYF,TGTGCCAGCAGATCCTCCGATACGCAGTATTTT,-,TRBV7-8,11,TRBJ2-3,-
CAISGTGDGYTF,TGTGCCATCAGTGGGACAGGGGATGGCTACACCTTC,-,TRBV10-3,12,TRBJ1-2,TRBD1
CASSLGVAGAADTQYF,TGTGCCAGCAGCTTGGGGGTAGCGGGGGCCGCAGATACGCAGTATTTT,-,TRBV5-6,16,TRBJ2-3,TRBD2
CASSERGNYQPQHF,TGTGCCAGCAGTGAAAGGGGAAACTACCAGCCCCAGCATTTT,-,TRBV2,14,TRBJ1-5,-
CAGPSGYNEQFF,TGCGCCGGACCCTCTGGATACAATGAGCAGTTCTTC,-,TRBV23-1,12,TRBJ2-1,-
CASTPTIVPSTNEKLFF,TGTGCCAGTACCCCAACAATTGTGCCCTCGACTAATGAAAAACTGTTTTTT,-,TRBV19,17,TRBJ1-4,-
CASRAQGSNQPQHF,TGTGCCAGCAGGGCACAGGGTAGCAATCAGCCCCAGCATTTT,-,TRBV6-1,14,TRBJ1-5,-
CASSLAGVTEAFF,TGTGCCAGCAGCTTAGCTGGGGTCACTGAAGCTTTCTTT,-,TRBV11-3,13,TRBJ1-1,-
CASSVGLQQSEQYF,TGTGCCAGCAGCGTAGGGCTCCAACAATCCGAGCAGTACTTC,once,TRBV9,14,TRBJ2-7,-
CASSPLRLAGGPDTQYF,TGTGCCAGCTCACCACTTCGGCTAGCGGGGGGGCCAGATACGCAGTATTTT,-,TRBV18,17,TRBJ2-3,TRBD2
CASSLGWGGFNEQFF,TGTGCCAGCAGCTTAGGTTGGGGCGGGTTCAATGAGCAGTTCTTC,-,TRBV7-2,15,TRBJ2-1,-